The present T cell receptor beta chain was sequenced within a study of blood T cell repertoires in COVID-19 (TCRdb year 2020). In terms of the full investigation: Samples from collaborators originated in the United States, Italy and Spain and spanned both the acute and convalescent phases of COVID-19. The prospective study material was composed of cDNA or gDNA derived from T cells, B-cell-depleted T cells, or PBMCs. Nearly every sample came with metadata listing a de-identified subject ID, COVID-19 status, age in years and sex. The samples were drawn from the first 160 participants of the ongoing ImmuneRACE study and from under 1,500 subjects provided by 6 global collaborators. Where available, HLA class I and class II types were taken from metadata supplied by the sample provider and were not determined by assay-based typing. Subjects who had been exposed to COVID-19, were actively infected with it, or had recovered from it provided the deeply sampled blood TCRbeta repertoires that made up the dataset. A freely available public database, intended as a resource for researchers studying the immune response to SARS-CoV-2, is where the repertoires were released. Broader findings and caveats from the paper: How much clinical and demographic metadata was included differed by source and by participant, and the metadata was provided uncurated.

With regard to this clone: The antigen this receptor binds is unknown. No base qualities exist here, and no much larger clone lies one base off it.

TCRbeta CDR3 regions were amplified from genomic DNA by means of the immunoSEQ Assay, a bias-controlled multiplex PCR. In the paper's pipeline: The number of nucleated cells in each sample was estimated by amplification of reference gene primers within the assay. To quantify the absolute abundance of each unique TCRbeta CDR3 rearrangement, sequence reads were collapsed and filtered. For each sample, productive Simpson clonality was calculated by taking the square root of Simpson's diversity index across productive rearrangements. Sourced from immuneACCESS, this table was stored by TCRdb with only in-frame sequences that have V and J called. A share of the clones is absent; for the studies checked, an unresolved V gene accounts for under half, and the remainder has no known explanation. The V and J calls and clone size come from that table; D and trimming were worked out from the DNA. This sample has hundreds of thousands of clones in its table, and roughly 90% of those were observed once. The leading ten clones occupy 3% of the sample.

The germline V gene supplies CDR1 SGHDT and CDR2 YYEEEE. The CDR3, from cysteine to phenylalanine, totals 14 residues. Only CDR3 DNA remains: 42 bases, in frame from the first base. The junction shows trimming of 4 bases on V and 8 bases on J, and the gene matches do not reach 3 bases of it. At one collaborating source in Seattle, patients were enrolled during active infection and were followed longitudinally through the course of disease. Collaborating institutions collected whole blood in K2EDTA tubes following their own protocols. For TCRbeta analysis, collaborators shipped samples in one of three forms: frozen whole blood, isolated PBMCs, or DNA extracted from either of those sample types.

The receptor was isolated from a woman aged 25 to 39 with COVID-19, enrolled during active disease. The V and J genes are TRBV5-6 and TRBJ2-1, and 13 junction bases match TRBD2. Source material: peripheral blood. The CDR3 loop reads CASSPGLAGDEQFF. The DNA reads TGTGCCAGCAGCCCCGGACTAGCGGGAGATGAGCAGTTCTTC.